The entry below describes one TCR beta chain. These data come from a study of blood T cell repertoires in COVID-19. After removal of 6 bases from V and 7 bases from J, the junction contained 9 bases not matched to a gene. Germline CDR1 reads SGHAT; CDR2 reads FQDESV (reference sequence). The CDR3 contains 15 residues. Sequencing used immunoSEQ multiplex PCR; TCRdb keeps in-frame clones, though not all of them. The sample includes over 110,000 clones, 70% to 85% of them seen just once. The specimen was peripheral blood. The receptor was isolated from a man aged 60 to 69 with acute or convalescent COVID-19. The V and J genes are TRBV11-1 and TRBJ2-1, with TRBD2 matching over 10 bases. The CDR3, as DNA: TGTGCCAGCAGGGCTACGGGACTAGCGAATAATGAGCAGTTCTTC. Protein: CASRATGLANNEQFF.